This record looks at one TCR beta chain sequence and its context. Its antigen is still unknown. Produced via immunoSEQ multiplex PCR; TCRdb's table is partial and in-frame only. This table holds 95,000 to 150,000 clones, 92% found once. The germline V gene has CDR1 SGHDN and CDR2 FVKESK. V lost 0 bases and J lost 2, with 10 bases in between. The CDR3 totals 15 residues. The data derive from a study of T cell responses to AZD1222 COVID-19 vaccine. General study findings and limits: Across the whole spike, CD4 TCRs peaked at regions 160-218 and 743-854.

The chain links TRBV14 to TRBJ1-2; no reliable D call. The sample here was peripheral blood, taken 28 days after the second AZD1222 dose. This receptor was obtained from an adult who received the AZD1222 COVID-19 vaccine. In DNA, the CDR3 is TGTGCCAGCAGCCAAGATAGGGCAGCCAACTATGGCTACACCTTC. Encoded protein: CASSQDRAANYGYTF.